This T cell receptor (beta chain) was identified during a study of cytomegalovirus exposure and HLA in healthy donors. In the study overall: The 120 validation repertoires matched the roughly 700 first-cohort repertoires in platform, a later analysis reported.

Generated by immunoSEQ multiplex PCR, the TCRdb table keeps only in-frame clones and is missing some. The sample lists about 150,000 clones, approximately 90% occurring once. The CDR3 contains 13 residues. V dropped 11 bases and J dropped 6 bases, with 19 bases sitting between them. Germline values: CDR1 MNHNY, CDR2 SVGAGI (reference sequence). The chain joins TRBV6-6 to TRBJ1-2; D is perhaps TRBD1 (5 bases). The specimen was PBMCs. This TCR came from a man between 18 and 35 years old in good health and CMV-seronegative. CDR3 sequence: CACGQRGVDGYTF. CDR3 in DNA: TGTGCCTGTGGACAAAGGGGTGTTGATGGCTACACCTTC.